This TCR beta chain came from a study of cytomegalovirus exposure and HLA in healthy donors. Study-level results: About 87% or about 30% of the time was how often most TCR beta V segments were productive, according to an earlier analysis.

V shed 8 bases and J shed 4 bases, with 17 bases lying between them. Germline CDR1 reads SGHAT; CDR2 reads FQDESV (reference sequence). CDR3 length: 14 amino acids. PCR amplification relied on 60 Vbeta primers (plus 13 Jbeta primers). In the authors' workflow: There were 80 million to 95 million unique TCR beta chains by a later count, and approximately 10 million of them were shared. The data were produced by immunoSEQ multiplex PCR, yet TCRdb's version contains in-frame clones alone and is incomplete. That table is the source of V, J and clone size, and D and trimming were worked out from the DNA. The table has 100,000 to 150,000 clones, 75% to 90% seen once. This clone was seen a single time. Its antigen is as yet unknown.

Sequenced sample: PBMCs. This rearrangement joins TRBV11-1 to TRBJ1-1; no firm D call. This TCR derives from a man younger than 30 in good health and CMV-seropositive. The CDR3 is CASCADRWCTEAFF. CDR3 DNA: TGTGCCAGCTGCGCCGATCGTTGGTGCACTGAAGCTTTCTTT.